The clone carrying this TCR beta chain was counted between two and nine times. The sample comes from a study of memory CD4+ T cells and cytomegalovirus serostatus. The trim removed 5 bases at V and 8 bases at J, leaving 5 bases unmatched. The V gene's germline CDR1 is SGHKS and CDR2 YYEKEE (reference sequence). This CDR3 has 12 residues. Single viable CD3+CD4+CD8-CD45RO+ cells were sorted as the memory CD4+ T cells. The data were produced by immunoSEQ multiplex PCR, yet TCRdb's version contains in-frame clones alone and is incomplete. The table lists under 35,000 clones, around four fifths of them singletons.

Sample: memory CD4+ T cells from blood. This sequence joins TRBV5-5 and TRBJ1-1; 8 bases agree with TRBD1. This TCR came from an adult in good health and CMV-seronegative. Some clones in this sample may be carry-over from other donors' samples. CDR3 sequence: CASRPGTGEAFF. In nucleotides, the CDR3 is TGTGCCAGCAGGCCCGGGACAGGAGAAGCTTTCTTT.